This TCR beta chain was captured by sequencing in a study of blood T cell repertoires in COVID-19. Study-level background: Samples of COVID-19 (acute and convalescent) were obtained from the United States, Italy and Spain. PBMCs, B-cell-depleted T cells, or T cells provided the cDNA or gDNA that made up the material.

Original analysis: Amplification from reference gene primers served as the basis for estimated nucleated cell counts. TCRdb's table, derived via immunoSEQ multiplex PCR, lists solely in-frame clones and lacks some. V and J calls and clone size come straight from that table; D and trimming were deduced from the DNA. The sample lists 250,000 to 300,000 clones; roughly 84% were seen once. The TCR originated in a woman aged 18-29 years with acute or convalescent COVID-19. Sequencing was performed on peripheral blood.

The CDR3 region has the DNA TGTGCCAGCAGCTTCGGGGGTAGCGGGAGGAATGAGCAGTTCTTC. Residues: CASSFGGSGRNEQFF. The chain combines TRBV7-2 with TRBJ2-1; 10 nucleotides align to TRBD2. The CDR3 contains 15 residues. Germline V gene lookup returns CDR1 SGHTA and CDR2 FQGNSA. The ends lost 3 bases at V and 7 bases at J; junction bases unmatched: 6.